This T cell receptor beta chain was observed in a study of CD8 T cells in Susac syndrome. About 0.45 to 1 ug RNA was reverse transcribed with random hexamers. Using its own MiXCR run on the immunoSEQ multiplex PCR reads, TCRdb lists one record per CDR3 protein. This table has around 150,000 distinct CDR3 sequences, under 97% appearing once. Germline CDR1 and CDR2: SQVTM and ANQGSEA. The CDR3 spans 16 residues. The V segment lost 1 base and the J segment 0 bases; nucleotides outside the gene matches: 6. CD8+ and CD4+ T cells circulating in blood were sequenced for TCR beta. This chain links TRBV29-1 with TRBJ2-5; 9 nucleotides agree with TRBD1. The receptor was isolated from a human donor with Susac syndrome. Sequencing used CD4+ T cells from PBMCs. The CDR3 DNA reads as TGCAGCGTTGAAGGGGGGACAGGGACGTACCAAGAGACCCAGTACTTC. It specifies CSVEGGTGTYQETQYF.